These T cell receptor beta chains were read from a single sample in a study of T cell responses to AZD1222 COVID-19 vaccine. The assay was immunoSEQ multiplex PCR, and TCRdb's table has in-frame clones only and misses some. This table holds 78,000 or so clones, around 80% found once. The sequencing used peripheral blood, collected 28 days after the second AZD1222 dose. The receptors derive from an adult who received the AZD1222 COVID-19 vaccine. Each CDR3 is given with its conserved first and last residue. Fields, in order: D gene, J gene, V gene, clone size, CDR3 protein, CDR3 DNA. D genes are given only for firm matches. Size is omitted from some rows. Given values are once, few, many or a class for expanded clones.

D gene: -; J gene: TRBJ1-3; V gene: TRBV14; clone size: -; CDR3 protein: CASSHRAIANTIYF; CDR3 DNA: TGTGCCAGCAGCCATCGGGCGATCGCAAACACCATATATTTT
D gene: -; J gene: TRBJ1-3; V gene: TRBV11-2; clone size: once; CDR3 protein: CASSLEGDSPLYF; CDR3 DNA: TGTGCCAGCAGCTTAGAAGGGGACTCCCCCTTATATTTT
D gene: -; J gene: TRBJ1-6; V gene: TRBV7-8; clone size: once; CDR3 protein: CASSGRGRVGNSPLHF; CDR3 DNA: TGTGCCAGCAGCGGCAGGGGTCGGGTGGGGAATTCACCCCTCCACTTT
D gene: -; J gene: TRBJ2-1; V gene: TRBV30; clone size: -; CDR3 protein: CAWGVGGNEQFF; CDR3 DNA: TGTGCCTGGGGCGTAGGGGGAAATGAGCAGTTCTTC
D gene: TRBD2; J gene: TRBJ2-2; V gene: TRBV7-2; clone size: -; CDR3 protein: CASSSTSGGAGELFF; CDR3 DNA: TGTGCCAGCAGCTCGACTAGCGGGGGGGCCGGGGAGCTGTTTTTT
D gene: TRBD1; J gene: TRBJ1-2; V gene: TRBV5-6; clone size: -; CDR3 protein: CASSLRTGGPRGYGYTF; CDR3 DNA: TGTGCCAGCAGCCTCCGGACAGGGGGTCCCCGAGGGTATGGCTACACCTTC
D gene: -; J gene: TRBJ2-7; V gene: TRBV4-2; clone size: -; CDR3 protein: CASSQDPTGSYEQYF; CDR3 DNA: TGTGCCAGCAGCCAAGATCCGACAGGTTCATACGAGCAGTACTTC
D gene: -; J gene: TRBJ2-7; V gene: TRBV25-1; clone size: -; CDR3 protein: CASSEWNGPKNEQYF; CDR3 DNA: TGTGCCAGCAGTGAATGGAACGGGCCTAAGAACGAGCAGTACTTC
D gene: -; J gene: TRBJ1-6; V gene: TRBV2; clone size: -; CDR3 protein: CASSEWQENSPLHF; CDR3 DNA: TGTGCCAGCAGTGAATGGCAGGAGAATTCACCCCTCCACTTT
D gene: -; J gene: TRBJ1-1; V gene: TRBV4-1; clone size: -; CDR3 protein: CASSQVLGTSEAFF; CDR3 DNA: TGCGCCAGCAGCCAAGTACTGGGGACATCCGAAGCTTTCTTT
D gene: TRBD1; J gene: TRBJ2-2; V gene: TRBV5-4; clone size: -; CDR3 protein: CASSHRTGGPGELFF; CDR3 DNA: TGTGCCAGCAGCCATCGGACAGGGGGCCCCGGGGAGCTGTTTTTT
D gene: TRBD2; J gene: TRBJ2-3; V gene: TRBV6-5; clone size: -; CDR3 protein: CASSYSRLASSDTQYF; CDR3 DNA: TGTGCCAGCAGTTACTCTCGACTAGCTAGTTCAGATACGCAGTATTTT
D gene: TRBD1; J gene: TRBJ1-2; V gene: TRBV3-1/TRBV3-2; clone size: -; CDR3 protein: CASSYTGQANYGYTF; CDR3 DNA: TGTGCCAGCAGCTACACGGGACAGGCTAACTATGGCTACACCTTC
D gene: TRBD2; J gene: TRBJ2-1; V gene: TRBV5-4; clone size: -; CDR3 protein: CASSLLAGGSSYNEQFF; CDR3 DNA: TGTGCCAGTAGCTTGTTAGCGGGGGGAAGCTCCTACAATGAGCAGTTCTTC
D gene: -; J gene: TRBJ1-2; V gene: TRBV11-2; clone size: -; CDR3 protein: CASSLETGNYGYTF; CDR3 DNA: TGTGCCAGCAGCTTGGAGACTGGGAACTATGGCTACACCTTC
D gene: TRBD1; J gene: TRBJ2-4; V gene: TRBV4-2; clone size: once; CDR3 protein: CASSIQGAQNIQYF; CDR3 DNA: TGTGCCAGCAGCATCCAGGGGGCCCAAAACATTCAGTACTTC
D gene: -; J gene: TRBJ2-5; V gene: TRBV28; clone size: -; CDR3 protein: CASSYPGAGAETQYF; CDR3 DNA: TGTGCCAGCAGTTACCCAGGGGCGGGAGCAGAGACCCAGTACTTC
D gene: -; J gene: TRBJ2-3; V gene: TRBV28; clone size: -; CDR3 protein: CASSLLGGGDTDTQYF; CDR3 DNA: TGTGCCAGCAGTTTGTTGGGCGGAGGGGACACAGATACGCAGTATTTT
D gene: -; J gene: TRBJ2-3; V gene: TRBV9; clone size: -; CDR3 protein: CASSVFMGPSTDTQYF; CDR3 DNA: TGTGCCAGCAGCGTGTTTATGGGACCGAGCACAGATACGCAGTATTTT
D gene: -; J gene: TRBJ2-3; V gene: TRBV28; clone size: few; CDR3 protein: CASNISGGGPDTQYF; CDR3 DNA: TGTGCCAGCAATATATCTGGGGGGGGGCCAGATACGCAGTATTTT
D gene: -; J gene: TRBJ1-3; V gene: TRBV5-1; clone size: -; CDR3 protein: CASSLSVSGNTIYF; CDR3 DNA: TGCGCCAGCAGCTTGTCCGTCTCTGGAAACACCATATATTTT
D gene: TRBD2; J gene: TRBJ2-7; V gene: TRBV28; clone size: few; CDR3 protein: CASGPGGAFYEQYF; CDR3 DNA: TGTGCCAGCGGTCCCGGGGGGGCGTTTTACGAGCAGTACTTC
D gene: -; J gene: TRBJ1-1; V gene: TRBV6-4; clone size: -; CDR3 protein: CASSPDGNTEAFF; CDR3 DNA: TGTGCCAGCAGTCCCGATGGAAACACTGAAGCTTTCTTT
D gene: TRBD1; J gene: TRBJ1-5; V gene: TRBV15; clone size: -; CDR3 protein: CATSRPGGGQPQHF; CDR3 DNA: TGTGCCACCAGCAGACCAGGGGGCGGTCAGCCCCAGCATTTT
D gene: -; J gene: TRBJ1-2; V gene: TRBV2; clone size: once; CDR3 protein: CASSEGPPSGYTF; CDR3 DNA: TGTGCCAGCAGTGAAGGCCCCCCCTCTGGCTACACCTTC
D gene: -; J gene: TRBJ2-7; V gene: TRBV20-1; clone size: -; CDR3 protein: CSARSDYEQYF; CDR3 DNA: TGCAGTGCTAGATCGGACTACGAGCAGTACTTC
D gene: -; J gene: TRBJ1-1; V gene: TRBV2; clone size: -; CDR3 protein: CASSANRDSEAFF; CDR3 DNA: TGTGCCAGCAGTGCAAACAGGGACTCTGAAGCTTTCTTT
D gene: -; J gene: TRBJ2-7; V gene: TRBV21-1; clone size: -; CDR3 protein: CASSKGARIEQYF; CDR3 DNA: TGTGCCAGCAGCAAAGGGGCGCGAATAGAGCAGTACTTC
D gene: TRBD2; J gene: TRBJ2-3; V gene: TRBV5-1; clone size: -; CDR3 protein: CASSLLGGRNTDTQYF; CDR3 DNA: TGCGCCAGCAGCCTCCTGGGAGGGAGGAACACAGATACGCAGTATTTT
D gene: -; J gene: TRBJ1-6; V gene: TRBV7-3; clone size: -; CDR3 protein: CASSSQGGNSPLHF; CDR3 DNA: TGTGCCAGCAGCTCCCAGGGTGGGAATTCACCCCTCCACTTT
D gene: TRBD2; J gene: TRBJ2-1; V gene: TRBV29-1; clone size: few; CDR3 protein: CSVAGLAGISGNEQFF; CDR3 DNA: TGCAGCGTCGCTGGACTAGCGGGAATCTCGGGCAATGAGCAGTTCTTC
D gene: -; J gene: TRBJ1-6; V gene: TRBV7-2; clone size: -; CDR3 protein: CASSLTDGPSPLHF; CDR3 DNA: TGTGCCAGCAGCTTGACAGATGGCCCTTCACCCCTCCACTTT